The 25 T cell receptor beta chains given below trace back to one sample, sequenced in a study of blood T cells in healthy people across ages. A second roughly 6 to 12 cycle PCR used barcoded and J-beta primers. TCRdb reanalysed the 5' RACE reads using MiXCR and keeps one entry per CDR3 protein. The sample holds about 1.4 million distinct CDR3 sequences, 45% to 70% seen once. What was sequenced was blood. Receptors originate from a man younger than 35 in good health.

The V call is TRBV29-1, the J call TRBJ1-4, with D perhaps TRBD1 (5 bases). V was cut by 7 bases and J by 0 bases, with 12 bases left in between. CDR1 SQVTM and CDR2 ANQGSEA come from the germline V gene. This CDR3 is built from 14 residues. The DNA of the CDR3 is TGCAGCGCGGGGGGGGAGACAACTAATGAAAAACTGTTTTTT. As protein: CSAGGETTNEKLFF. The variable domain in full, with the rest retrieved from reference TRBV29-1 and TRBJ1-4, is SAVISQKPSRDICQRGTSLTIQCQVDSQVTMMFWYRQQPGQSLTLIATANQGSEATYESGFVIDKFPISRPNLTFSTLTVSNMSPEDSSIYLCSAGGETTNEKLFFGSGTQLSVL.

Remarks on this clonotype: The junction differs from germline at one of its ends, possibly a read error. This chain joins TRBV27 and TRBJ2-1; 7 bases are a match to TRBD2. Germline V gene lookup returns CDR1 MNHEY and CDR2 SMNVEV (reference sequence). The CDR3 totals 16 residues. CDR3 sequence: CASSLWPSGSYNGQFF. For the CDR3, the DNA is TGTGCCAGCAGTTTATGGCCTAGCGGATCCTACAATGGGCAGTTCTTC.

This chain connects TRBV5-1 to TRBJ2-3; 13 bases fit TRBD2. The CDR3 extends over 17 amino acids. Looked up from germline, CDR1 is SGHRS and CDR2 is YFSETQ. J was trimmed by 9 bases and V by 4 bases; bases with no gene match: 14. In nucleotides, the CDR3 is TGCGCCAGCAGCACGTGGGGACTAGCGGGACCACGGGGGACGCAGTATTTT. It is translated as CASSTWGLAGPRGTQYF.

The chain joins TRBV6-5 to TRBJ1-2; 7 bases map to TRBD1. The V and J ends lost 5 bases and 4 bases, in that order; junction bases with no gene match: 7. The CDR3 covers 14 residues. Germline CDR1 is MNHEY and CDR2 is SVGAGI. The CDR3 region has the DNA TGTGCCAGCAGTGTAACAGGGGTTGGCTATGGCTACACCTTC. It is translated as CASSVTGVGYGYTF.

Turning to this clonotype: At one end, the junction sequence differs from germline, possibly due to a read error. This chain joins TRBV11-2 and TRBJ2-3; 8 nucleotides match TRBD1. Germline loops: CDR1 SGHAT, CDR2 FQNNGV. This CDR3 is built from 13 residues. The CDR3: CVSSFQGANTQYF. The CDR3, as DNA: TGTGTCAGCAGCTTTCAGGGGGCAAATACGCAGTATTTT.

The chain joins TRBV10-3 to TRBJ2-5, with 10 bases aligning to TRBD2. From germline, CDR1 is ENHRY and CDR2 SYGVKD. There are 14 residues in the CDR3. With 10 bases clipped from V and 2 bases from J, the junction kept 7 bases outside the gene matches. The CDR3 region is CATQTSGNQETQYF. CDR3 nucleotide sequence: TGTGCCACACAAACTAGCGGGAATCAAGAGACCCAGTACTTC.

The rearrangement links TRBV4-1 to TRBJ2-3; the D is unclear. Trimming stripped 0 bases from V and 4 bases from J, with 8 bases between. Germline lookup yields CDR1 MGHRA and CDR2 YSYEKL. The CDR3 is 14 residues long. CDR3 sequence (DNA): TGCGCCAGCAGCCAAGAACAGTTCGCAGATACGCAGTATTTT. Amino acid sequence: CASSQEQFADTQYF.

A single count supports this clonotype. The genes are TRBV11-2 and TRBJ1-4; maybe TRBD1 (5 bases). Trimming left V 4 bases short and J 5 bases short, with 14 bases between. Germline CDR1 is SGHAT and CDR2 is FQNNGV. This CDR3 has 15 amino acids. Here the CDR3 reads CASSSPEGLNEKLFF. The CDR3 nucleotides read TGTGCCAGCAGCTCCCCCGAGGGGTTAAATGAAAAACTGTTTTTT. The full variable domain, in which reference TRBV11-2 and TRBJ1-4 provide the parts outside the CDR3, is EAGVAQSPRYKIIEKRQSVAFWCNPISGHATLYWYQQILGQGPKLLIQFQNNGVVDDSQLPKDRFSAERLKGVDSTLKIQPAKLEDSAVYLCASSSPEGLNEKLFFGSGTQLSVL.

The chain has TRBV5-1 and TRBJ2-2; perhaps TRBD1 as D (6 bases). Germline V CDR1 and CDR2: SGHRS, YFSETQ. This CDR3 has 18 residues. With 4 bases removed from V and 5 bases from J, the gap between germline ends came to 24 bases. The CDR3 DNA is TGCGCCAGCAGCCTCGACACGACAGGCTACGGAAGTACCGGGGAGCTGTTTTTT. This translates into CASSLDTTGYGSTGELFF.

This chain uses TRBV3-1 with TRBJ2-7; a weak D match, TRBD1 (6 bases). Per germline, CDR1 LGHDT and CDR2 YNNKEL (reference sequence). Trimming removed 1 base at V and 5 bases at J, with 15 bases between. The CDR3 consists of 15 residues. The CDR3 DNA reads as TGTGCCAGCAGCCAAGTGGGGGCCGGTTACAACGAGCAGTACTTC. Its protein is CASSQVGAGYNEQYF.

Concerning this clonotype itself: A read error may account for a junction end that differs from germline. The rearrangement uses TRBV20-1 and TRBJ2-3, with D perhaps being TRBD1 or TRBD2 (5 bases each). The germline CDR1 and CDR2 sequences are DFQATT and SNEGSKA (reference sequence). The CDR3 has 16 residues. Here the CDR3 reads CSTREGFKGSPDTQYF. In DNA form, the CDR3 reads TGCAGTACTAGAGAGGGGTTTAAGGGAAGCCCAGATACGCAGTATTTT.

The rearrangement links TRBV7-9 to TRBJ1-2, with a weak D call TRBD1 (6 bases). V lost 10 bases and J lost 4, with 13 bases in between. The CDR3 extends over 12 amino acids. CDR1 SEHNR and CDR2 FQNEAQ come from the germline V gene (reference sequence). The CDR3: CATWGPFYGYTF. CDR3 bases: TGTGCCACCTGGGGGCCCTTCTATGGCTACACCTTC. Full variable domain (missing parts from reference TRBV7-9 and TRBJ1-2): DTGVSQNPRHKITKRGQNVTFRCDPISEHNRLYWYRQTLGQGPEFLTYFQNEAQLEKSRLLSDRFSAERPKGSFSTLEIQRTEQGDSAMYLCATWGPFYGYTFGSGTRLTVV.

The V and J genes are TRBV5-1 and TRBJ2-1; D not certain. The germline CDR1 and CDR2 sequences are SGHRS and YFSETQ. V dropped 0 bases and J dropped 10 bases, with 11 bases sitting between them. This CDR3 has 13 amino acids. The CDR3 reads CASSLDPLGEQFF. The CDR3 region has the DNA TGCGCCAGCAGCTTGGACCCTTTGGGGGAGCAGTTCTTC.

This chain connects TRBV6-2 or TRBV6-3 to TRBJ1-1; D gene unclear. Trimming took 3 bases from V and 0 from J, leaving 8 bases between them. CDR3 size: 14 residues. CDR1 MNHEY and CDR2 SVGEGT come from the germline V gene. CDR3 amino acids: CASSYIALNTEAFF. The CDR3 DNA is TGTGCCAGCAGTTATATAGCGCTGAACACTGAAGCTTTCTTT.

In regard to this clonotype: A junction end diverges from the germline sequence, so it may reflect a read error. The chain couples TRBV5-1 to TRBJ1-2; perhaps TRBD1 as D (6 bases). The germline gives CDR1 SGHRS, CDR2 YFSETQ. The CDR3 consists of 14 residues. This chain's CDR3 is CTSSSGRQDDGYTF. In nucleotides, the CDR3 is TGCACCAGCAGCTCGGGGCGACAGGACGATGGCTACACCTTC.

The rearrangement joins TRBV15 to TRBJ1-5, with 10 bases fitting TRBD1. Germline V gives CDR1 LNHNV, CDR2 YYDKDF (reference sequence). V lost 6 bases, J lost 4 bases, and 6 bases stayed unmatched. CDR3 length: 15 amino acids. Here the CDR3 reads CATSPDRGLNQPQHF. The CDR3 DNA is TGTGCCACCAGTCCCGACAGGGGGCTTAATCAGCCCCAGCATTTT.

The J gene is TRBJ2-1, the V gene TRBV6-5; 10 bases are shared with TRBD2. The V gene end was trimmed by 0 bases and the J gene end by 7 bases; junction bases not matched to a gene: 6. The CDR3 contains 16 residues. The germline gives CDR1 MNHEY, CDR2 SVGAGI. The DNA of the CDR3 is TGTGCCAGCAGTTACTCGTCTAGCGGGAGTGCTAATGAGCAGTTCTTC. It codes for CASSYSSSGSANEQFF.

This rearrangement joins TRBV3-1 to TRBJ2-7; weak D call: TRBD1 (6 bases). CDR1 and CDR2 (germline): LGHDT, YNNKEL (reference sequence). V was shortened by 6 bases and J by 9 bases, with 18 bases between the two germline ends. CDR3 size: 13 residues. The CDR3 region is CASSPGAGIGQYF. CDR3 nucleotide sequence: TGTGCCAGCAGTCCAGGGGCCGGGATTGGGCAGTACTTC.

The chain couples TRBV6-5 to TRBJ2-7; 11 bases align to TRBD2. Per germline, CDR1 MNHEY and CDR2 SVGAGI. J was trimmed by 2 bases and V by 6 bases; bases with no gene match: 6. The CDR3 length is 15 residues. DNA for the CDR3: TGTGCCAGCAGAAGACTAGCGGGAAGCCCCTACGAGCAGTACTTC. It encodes CASRRLAGSPYEQYF.

The V gene is TRBV20-1, the J gene TRBJ2-5, with unresolved D. Looked up from germline, CDR1 is DFQATT and CDR2 is SNEGSKA (reference sequence). V was clipped by 6 bases and J by 0 bases, with 11 bases between them. This CDR3 spans 13 amino acids. CDR3 DNA sequence: TGCAGTGCAATAGAAGGCTACCAAGAGACCCAGTACTTC. It specifies CSAIEGYQETQYF.

This clonotype was found once. The V gene is TRBV15, the J gene TRBJ2-1; 10 bases agree with TRBD1. The trim removed 3 bases at V and 2 bases at J, leaving 4 bases unmatched. Per germline, CDR1 LNHNV and CDR2 YYDKDF (reference sequence). The CDR3 runs 16 residues. CDR3 region: CATSSEGQGAYNEQFF. The CDR3 DNA reads as TGTGCCACCAGCAGTGAAGGACAGGGGGCCTACAATGAGCAGTTCTTC.

The J gene is TRBJ2-7, the V gene TRBV29-1; D ambiguous. Trimming took off 5 bases at V and 3 bases at J, with 11 bases between the two ends. The CDR3 consists of 12 residues. Germline V gives CDR1 SQVTM, CDR2 ANQGSEA. The CDR3 DNA follows: TGCAGCGTTCGAACGTCGGTCTACGAGCAGTACTTC. Its protein is CSVRTSVYEQYF.

This chain joins TRBV4-1 and TRBJ2-1; D might be TRBD1 (6 bases). The J call may be wrong; the DNA end is better matched by TRBJ2-7. The V gene's germline CDR1 is MGHRA and CDR2 YSYEKL. The CDR3 spans 16 residues. The CDR3 loop is CASSRSTGSSYNEQYF. Written as DNA, the CDR3 is TGCGCCAGCAGCCGCTCAACAGGGAGCTCCTACAATGAGCAGTACTTC.

The chain combines TRBV20-1 with TRBJ1-2; tentative D call: TRBD1 (6 bases). With 0 bases removed from V and 8 bases from J, the gap between germline ends came to 16 bases. CDR3 length equals 14 residues. Germline CDR1 and CDR2: DFQATT and SNEGSKA (reference sequence). CDR3 residues: CSARDPLQGGGYTF. In nucleotides, the CDR3 is TGCAGTGCTAGAGATCCCCTACAGGGAGGCGGCTACACCTTC.

This rearrangement joins TRBV12-3 or TRBV12-4 to TRBJ1-1, with D unclear. The CDR3 totals 14 residues. The ends were cut back, 4 bases at V and 2 bases at J, with 11 bases in the middle. The CDR3 region is CASSSADLNTEAFF. The CDR3 DNA reads as TGTGCCAGCAGTTCGGCAGACTTAAACACTGAAGCTTTCTTT.